Following are 19 T cell receptor beta chains from one sample sequenced in a study of PD-1 blockade in classical Hodgkin lymphoma. Generated by immunoSEQ multiplex PCR, the TCRdb table keeps only in-frame clones and is missing some. The table lists roughly 140,000 clones, around 84% of them singletons. Autologous stem cell transplantation was followed by relapse in every patient, and brentuximab vedotin exposure varied. The sample was peripheral blood mononuclear cells (PBMCs), taken before the second cycle of nivolumab. The source of these receptors is a human donor with classical Hodgkin lymphoma.

For this clone: The sample contains more than one DNA sequence encoding this CDR3. The chain uses TRBV6-6 and TRBJ1-5; D is perhaps TRBD1 (5 bases). Trimming pared 3 bases from V and 1 base from J, leaving 7 bases between. The length of the CDR3 is 14 residues. The germline V gene has CDR1 MNHNY and CDR2 SVGAGI (reference sequence). The CDR3 sequence is CASSYGGSNQPQHF. CDR3 in DNA: TGTGCCAGCAGTTATGGGGGAAGCAATCAGCCCCAGCATTTT.

A single count supports this clone. The CDR3, as DNA: TGTGCCAGCAGTTACGGGCGGGCCTCCGGAGAGCAGTACTTC. Translated, it gives CASSYGRASGEQYF. The chain has TRBV6-5 and TRBJ2-7; D is possibly TRBD2 (5 bases). V was trimmed by 2 bases and J by 7 bases, leaving 15 bases between them. Germline CDR1 MNHEY, CDR2 SVGAGI. The CDR3 runs to 14 residues.

In the case of this clone: Other DNA sequences of this sample code for an identical CDR3. V is TRBV5-5 and J is TRBJ1-1, with D possibly TRBD1 on 5 matching bases. Trimming took off 1 base at V and 5 bases at J, with 12 bases between the two ends. The CDR3 runs to 14 residues. The germline gives CDR1 SGHKS, CDR2 YYEKEE (reference sequence). The CDR3 here is CASSLTGGRTEAFF. CDR3 nucleotides: TGTGCCAGCAGCTTGACAGGAGGGAGAACTGAAGCTTTCTTT.

The V and J genes are TRBV5-1 and TRBJ1-2; 7 bases match TRBD1. The germline CDR1 and CDR2 sequences are SGHRS and YFSETQ. This CDR3 spans 16 amino acids. Losses at the gene ends were 2 bases for V and 5 bases for J; bases not matched to a gene: 12. The CDR3 DNA reads as TGCGCCAGCAGCTTAGAGGGGATGGGACAGTCTTATGGCTACACCTTC. This codes for CASSLEGMGQSYGYTF.

The chain joins TRBV6-5 to TRBJ2-7, with 7 positions matching TRBD1. Germline-derived CDR1 and CDR2 are MNHEY and SVGAGI. The CDR3 totals 11 residues. V was pared by 10 bases and J by 2 bases, with 2 bases of the junction left unmatched. CDR3 nucleotide sequence: TGTGCCACGACAGGGACCTACGAGCAGTACTTC. Protein product: CATTGTYEQYF.

This chain joins TRBV6-6 and TRBJ1-4; weak D call: TRBD1 (5 bases). Germline lookup yields CDR1 MNHNY and CDR2 SVGAGI (reference sequence). V was cut by 4 bases and J by 5 bases, with 11 bases left in between. The CDR3 loop spans 14 amino acids. Written as DNA, the CDR3 is TGTGCCAGCAGTTTTCAGGGCGGGAATGAAAAACTGTTTTTT. It codes for CASSFQGGNEKLFF.

CDR3 in amino acids: CTSTMSGWGRGGELFF. CDR3 DNA sequence: TGCACCAGCACCATGAGCGGTTGGGGCCGTGGCGGGGAGCTGTTTTTT. The V call is TRBV1, the J call TRBJ2-2. TRBV1 is classified as a pseudogene. The CDR3 has 16 amino acids.

The V and J genes are TRBV28 and TRBJ1-5, with D unresolved. Germline assignment: CDR1 MDHEN and CDR2 SYDVKM. The CDR3 runs 13 residues. V was pared by 6 bases and J by 4 bases, with 10 bases between. The CDR3 DNA sequence: TGTGCCAGCAGCCCATGGCGGAATCAGCCCCAGCATTTT. Its translation is CASSPWRNQPQHF.

J is TRBJ2-1 and V is TRBV5-1; TRBD2 matches at 10 bases. J lost 8 bases, V lost 7 bases, and 3 bases had no gene match. The CDR3 spans 12 residues. CDR1 is SGHRS and CDR2 is YFSETQ in the germline V gene. The CDR3 sequence is CASSSGSDEQFF. In nucleotides, the CDR3 is TGCGCCAGCTCTAGCGGGAGCGATGAGCAGTTCTTC.

V usage is TRBV18 and J usage is TRBJ2-5, with D possibly called TRBD1 or TRBD2 (5 bases each). There are 16 residues in the CDR3. The V gene's germline CDR1 is KGHSH and CDR2 LQKENI. Trimming stripped 4 bases from V and 6 bases from J, with 21 bases between. The CDR3 coding sequence is TGTGCCAGCTCACGCGAGGGGCAGGGTTCCGTAAAGACCCAGTACTTC. It specifies CASSREGQGSVKTQYF. Looking up the rest from reference TRBV18 and TRBJ2-5 gives the full variable domain: NAGVMQNPRHLVRRRGQEARLRCSPMKGHSHVYWYRQLPEEGLKFMVYLQKENIIDESGMPKERFSAEFPKEGPSILRIQQVVRGDSAAYFCASSREGQGSVKTQYFGPGTRLLVL.

This clone was recorded many times. The chain combines TRBV6-5 with TRBJ2-5; 8 nucleotides match TRBD1. The junction had 8 bases not matched to a gene; V was cut back by 6 bases and J by 5 bases. The germline gives CDR1 MNHEY, CDR2 SVGAGI. This CDR3 has 14 residues. The CDR3 reads CASRRGQGAETQYF. CDR3 DNA: TGTGCCAGCAGACGAGGACAGGGTGCTGAGACCCAGTACTTC.

The chain combines TRBV11-3 with TRBJ2-7; TRBD1 aligns across 7 bases. Germline-derived CDR1 and CDR2 are SGHNT and YENEEA. The CDR3 covers 13 residues. The V gene end was trimmed by 4 bases and the J gene end by 4 bases; junction bases not matched to a gene: 4. This CDR3 is CASSSSTGYEQYF. The CDR3, as DNA: TGTGCCAGCAGCTCCTCGACAGGGTACGAGCAGTACTTC.

This clone came up a few times. The chain has TRBV19 and TRBJ1-1; D perhaps matches TRBD1 (6 bases). V was shortened by 7 bases and J by 2 bases, with 32 bases between the two germline ends. This CDR3 has 20 amino acids. Germline loops: CDR1 LNHDA, CDR2 SQIVND (reference sequence). CDR3 in DNA: TGTGCCAGTACCTCGGGTCCCATCAGAACAGTGCTCAGGGGAAACACTGAAGCTTTCTTT. Protein product: CASTSGPIRTVLRGNTEAFF.

The chain carries TRBV12-5 and TRBJ1-1, with no clear D. Germline assignment: CDR1 LGHNT and CDR2 FRNRAP. Trimming left V 1 base short and J 1 base short, with 16 bases between. The CDR3 consists of 17 residues. Written as DNA, the CDR3 is TGTGCTAGTGGTTTGGATTTGTCGGGGAGAAAGAACACTGAAGCTTTCTTT. Its protein product is CASGLDLSGRKNTEAFF. The whole variable domain, filled in from reference TRBV12-5 and TRBJ1-1, reads DARVTQTPRHKVTEMGQEVTMRCQPILGHNTVFWYRQTMMQGLELLAYFRNRAPLDDSGMPKDRFSAEMPDATLATLKIQPSEPRDSAVYFCASGLDLSGRKNTEAFFGQGTRLTVV.

The chain combines TRBV7-9 with TRBJ2-3; D is unresolved. V dropped 5 bases and J dropped 11 bases, with 20 bases sitting between them. The CDR3 is 14 amino acids. Germline CDR1 and CDR2: SEHNR and FQNEAQ (reference sequence). This CDR3 is CASSPSVSLREQYF. The CDR3, as DNA: TGTGCCAGCAGCCCCTCCGTTTCACTTAGAGAGCAGTATTTT.

This clone has just one count. The same CDR3 also results from other DNA sequences found in this sample. The chain carries TRBV5-1 and TRBJ1-1; 8 nucleotides agree with TRBD1. Germline V gives CDR1 SGHRS, CDR2 YFSETQ. Losses at the gene ends were 1 base for V and 1 base for J; bases not matched to a gene: 3. This CDR3 comprises 15 residues. CDR3 sequence: CASSLQGAGNTEAFF. The DNA for the CDR3 is TGCGCCAGCAGCTTGCAGGGGGCTGGGAACACTGAAGCTTTCTTT. The full variable domain, with the rest looked up from reference TRBV5-1 and TRBJ1-1, is KAGVTQTPRYLIKTRGQQVTLSCSPISGHRSVSWYQQTPGQGLQFLFEYFSETQRNKGNFPGRFSGRQFSNSRSEMNVSTLELGDSALYLCASSLQGAGNTEAFFGQGTRLTVV.

The chain carries TRBV7-2 and TRBJ1-4; 7 nucleotides align to TRBD1. V gave up 7 bases and J gave up 5 bases; unmatched junction bases: 7. This CDR3 is 14 amino acids long. Looked up from germline, CDR1 is SGHTA and CDR2 is FQGNSA. The CDR3 loop reads CASTQGQPNEKLFF. CDR3 DNA: TGTGCCAGCACCCAGGGACAGCCCAATGAAAAACTGTTTTTT.

This clone was observed a few times. This chain connects TRBV18 to TRBJ1-2; 7 bases line up with TRBD1. V shed 6 bases and J 8 bases; nucleotides not matched to a gene: 12. Germline loops: CDR1 KGHSH, CDR2 LQKENI. This CDR3 region has 14 residues. The CDR3 nucleotides are TGTGCCAGCTCGTCTGAGGAGGGGGCCAAAGGCTACACCTTC. Translation: CASSSEEGAKGYTF.

CDR3 region: CASSSRPFNYGYTF. CDR3 DNA sequence: TGTGCCAGCAGCTCCAGGCCATTCAACTATGGCTACACCTTC. The rearrangement links TRBV13 to TRBJ1-2; D is unresolved. Per germline, CDR1 PRHDT and CDR2 FYEKMQ (reference sequence). The ends were cut back, 4 bases at V and 2 bases at J, with 11 bases in the middle. The CDR3 has 14 residues.